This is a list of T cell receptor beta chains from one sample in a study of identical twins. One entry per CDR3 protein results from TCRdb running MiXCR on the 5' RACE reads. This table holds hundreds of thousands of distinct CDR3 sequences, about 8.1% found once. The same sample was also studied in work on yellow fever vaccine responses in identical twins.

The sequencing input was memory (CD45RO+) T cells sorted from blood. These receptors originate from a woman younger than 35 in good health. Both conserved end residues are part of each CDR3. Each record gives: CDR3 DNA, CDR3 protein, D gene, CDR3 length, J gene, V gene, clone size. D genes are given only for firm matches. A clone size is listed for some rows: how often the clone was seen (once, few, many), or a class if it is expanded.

CDR3nt: TGCGCCAGCAGCTGGGGACGGTCGGACGCCTCTGAAGCTTTCTTT
CDR3aa: CASSWGRSDASEAFF
d_gene: .
len: 15
j_gene: TRBJ1-1
v_gene: TRBV5-1
abundance: many

CDR3nt: TGTGCCAGCAGCTTGTTCCGGGACACGTACAATGAGCAGTTCTTC
CDR3aa: CASSLFRDTYNEQFF
d_gene: .
len: 15
j_gene: TRBJ2-1
v_gene: TRBV5-6
abundance: many

CDR3nt: TGTGCCAGCAGTTTATACGGGACAGGGAGGAACATTCAGTACTTC
CDR3aa: CASSLYGTGRNIQYF
d_gene: TRBD1
len: 15
j_gene: TRBJ2-4
v_gene: TRBV28
abundance: few

CDR3nt: TGCGCCAGCAGCCCGAGCCCGGGACTAACTGTGAATGAGCAGTTCTTC
CDR3aa: CASSPSPGLTVNEQFF
d_gene: TRBD2
len: 16
j_gene: TRBJ2-1
v_gene: TRBV4-1
abundance: .

CDR3nt: TGCGCCAGCAGCCCGACAGGGCTACTCACCGGGGAGCTGTTTTTT
CDR3aa: CASSPTGLLTGELFF
d_gene: TRBD1
len: 15
j_gene: TRBJ2-2
v_gene: TRBV5-1
abundance: few

CDR3nt: TGCGCCAGCAGCCTACCGTCGATCGAGCAGTACTTC
CDR3aa: CASSLPSIEQYF
d_gene: .
len: 12
j_gene: TRBJ2-7
v_gene: TRBV5-1
abundance: many

CDR3nt: TGTGCCAGCAGTTATAGCTGGGGCAATCAGCCCCAGCATTTT
CDR3aa: CASSYSWGNQPQHF
d_gene: .
len: 14
j_gene: TRBJ1-5
v_gene: TRBV6-5
abundance: few

CDR3nt: TGTGCCAGCAGTTCCGCCACTGGACTAGCGGGAGTAATTTACGAGCAGTACTTC
CDR3aa: CASSSATGLAGVIYEQYF
d_gene: TRBD2
len: 18
j_gene: TRBJ2-7
v_gene: TRBV6-5
abundance: few

CDR3nt: TGTGCCAGCAGCAAGGGACAGGGTGGATACACTGAAGCTTTCTTT
CDR3aa: CASSKGQGGYTEAFF
d_gene: TRBD1
len: 15
j_gene: TRBJ1-1
v_gene: TRBV7-6
abundance: many

CDR3nt: TGTGCCAGCAGGACTAGCGGGAGTTGGGGGGAGCTGTTTTTT
CDR3aa: CASRTSGSWGELFF
d_gene: TRBD2
len: 14
j_gene: TRBJ2-2
v_gene: TRBV27
abundance: .

CDR3nt: TGTGCCAGCAGCCGTACCGGGACAGCAACCGGGGAGCTGTTTTTT
CDR3aa: CASSRTGTATGELFF
d_gene: TRBD1
len: 15
j_gene: TRBJ2-2
v_gene: TRBV7-8
abundance: few

CDR3nt: TGTGCCAGCAGCCCCTCGACAGGAAAATTGTCCTACAATGAGCAGTTCTTC
CDR3aa: CASSPSTGKLSYNEQFF
d_gene: .
len: 17
j_gene: TRBJ2-1
v_gene: TRBV28
abundance: many

CDR3nt: TGTGCCAGCAGCTTAAACCCCAGCGGGGGAGGCCTGAACACCGGGGAGCTGTTTTTT
CDR3aa: CASSLNPSGGGLNTGELFF
d_gene: TRBD2
len: 19
j_gene: TRBJ2-2
v_gene: TRBV7-6
abundance: .

CDR3nt: TGTGCCAGCTCACCACCACTCCGGACAGGGAGAAACAATGAGCAGTTCTTC
CDR3aa: CASSPPLRTGRNNEQFF
d_gene: TRBD1
len: 17
j_gene: TRBJ2-1
v_gene: TRBV18
abundance: few

CDR3nt: TGTGCCAGCAGCTTATATTTGCTAGCGGGAGACCCCCGCTCCTACAATGAGCAGTTCTTC
CDR3aa: CASSLYLLAGDPRSYNEQFF
d_gene: TRBD2
len: 20
j_gene: TRBJ2-1
v_gene: TRBV7-3
abundance: .

CDR3nt: TGTGCCAGCAGCTTAGGATACAGGGGGAGCCTCACAGATACGCAGTATTTT
CDR3aa: CASSLGYRGSLTDTQYF
d_gene: TRBD1
len: 17
j_gene: TRBJ2-3
v_gene: TRBV11-2
abundance: .

CDR3nt: TGCGCCAGCAGCATTCAGGGGGCAGAGACCCAGTGCTTC
CDR3aa: CASSIQGAETQCF
d_gene: TRBD1
len: 13
j_gene: TRBJ2-5
v_gene: TRBV5-1
abundance: .

CDR3nt: TGTGCCAGCAATAACAGGGGAGACGAGACCCAGTACTTC
CDR3aa: CASNNRGDETQYF
d_gene: TRBD1
len: 13
j_gene: TRBJ2-5
v_gene: TRBV12-3/TRBV12-4
abundance: many

CDR3nt: TGCGCCAGCAGCATTACAGGGAACACTGAAGCTTTCTTT
CDR3aa: CASSITGNTEAFF
d_gene: .
len: 13
j_gene: TRBJ1-1
v_gene: TRBV5-1
abundance: .

CDR3nt: TGTGCCAGCAGCGAGGGACTAGCGGGAGTTTACGAGCAGTACTTC
CDR3aa: CASSEGLAGVYEQYF
d_gene: TRBD2
len: 15
j_gene: TRBJ2-7
v_gene: TRBV3-1
abundance: few

CDR3nt: TGCAGTGCTAGAACAGGGGGCGCGATAGATACGCAGTATTTT
CDR3aa: CSARTGGAIDTQYF
d_gene: TRBD1
len: 14
j_gene: TRBJ2-3
v_gene: TRBV20-1
abundance: few

CDR3nt: TGTGCCAGCAGCCCGGTCCGGCGAAGTGGAAACACCATATATTTT
CDR3aa: CASSPVRRSGNTIYF
d_gene: .
len: 15
j_gene: TRBJ1-3
v_gene: TRBV12-3/TRBV12-4
abundance: many

CDR3nt: TGTGCCAGCGGGACAGTGACCACTGAAGCTTTCTTT
CDR3aa: CASGTVTTEAFF
d_gene: TRBD1
len: 12
j_gene: TRBJ1-1
v_gene: TRBV7-9
abundance: .

CDR3nt: TGCAGTGCTAGTCGGGTAGGGAACACCGGGGAGCTGTTTTTT
CDR3aa: CSASRVGNTGELFF
d_gene: .
len: 14
j_gene: TRBJ2-2
v_gene: TRBV20-1
abundance: .

CDR3nt: TGCAGCGTTGAATTAGACGGGACTAGCTACGAGCAGTACTTC
CDR3aa: CSVELDGTSYEQYF
d_gene: TRBD2
len: 14
j_gene: TRBJ2-7
v_gene: TRBV29-1
abundance: few

CDR3nt: TGTGCCAGCATCAAGAAACCAGGGCAGGGAGGCTCGAACTATGGCTACACCTTC
CDR3aa: CASIKKPGQGGSNYGYTF
d_gene: .
len: 18
j_gene: TRBJ1-2
v_gene: TRBV6-1
abundance: .

CDR3nt: TGTGCCACCAGCAGGGGCGGGGGGACCGGGGAGCTGTTTTTT
CDR3aa: CATSRGGGTGELFF
d_gene: TRBD2
len: 14
j_gene: TRBJ2-2
v_gene: TRBV15
abundance: many

CDR3nt: TGCGCCAGCAGCCAAGACCAAGACAGGGGGCTGAAAGAGACCCAGTACTTC
CDR3aa: CASSQDQDRGLKETQYF
d_gene: TRBD1
len: 17
j_gene: TRBJ2-5
v_gene: TRBV4-1
abundance: few

CDR3nt: TGTGCCAGCAGTTACCCGCCTAGAGCGGGAGGGCTTGATACGCAGTATTTT
CDR3aa: CASSYPPRAGGLDTQYF
d_gene: TRBD2
len: 17
j_gene: TRBJ2-3
v_gene: TRBV6-2/TRBV6-3
abundance: few

CDR3nt: TGTGCCAGCAGTCCACAGGGGAACAGGCAGCCCCAGCATTTT
CDR3aa: CASSPQGNRQPQHF
d_gene: TRBD1
len: 14
j_gene: TRBJ1-5
v_gene: TRBV6-1
abundance: few

CDR3nt: TGTGCCAGCAGTGTAAACAGGGGCCACTATGGCTACACCTTC
CDR3aa: CASSVNRGHYGYTF
d_gene: TRBD1
len: 14
j_gene: TRBJ1-2
v_gene: TRBV28
abundance: many

CDR3nt: TGTGCCACCAGGGACCCTTTTGGGGAGCTGTTTTTT
CDR3aa: CATRDPFGELFF
d_gene: .
len: 12
j_gene: TRBJ2-2
v_gene: TRBV24-1
abundance: few

CDR3nt: TGCAGCGTCCGGGAGACCACTGAAGCTTTCTTT
CDR3aa: CSVRETTEAFF
d_gene: .
len: 11
j_gene: TRBJ1-1
v_gene: TRBV29-1
abundance: few

CDR3nt: TGCAGTGCTCAAGCGGGAGGCCGCTACAATGAGCAGTTCTTC
CDR3aa: CSAQAGGRYNEQFF
d_gene: TRBD2
len: 14
j_gene: TRBJ2-1
v_gene: TRBV20-1
abundance: many

CDR3nt: TGTGCCAGCAGAAAAGCGGGAGGGGAGACCCAGTACTTC
CDR3aa: CASRKAGGETQYF
d_gene: TRBD2
len: 13
j_gene: TRBJ2-5
v_gene: TRBV5-8
abundance: .

CDR3nt: TGCAGTGCTGGACAACAGCGGGACACCGGGGAGCTGTTTTTT
CDR3aa: CSAGQQRDTGELFF
d_gene: .
len: 14
j_gene: TRBJ2-2
v_gene: TRBV20-1
abundance: .

CDR3nt: TGTGCCAGCAGTTACTCGAAAAGAACAGCAAATAACCACAATGAGCAGTTCTTC
CDR3aa: CASSYSKRTANNHNEQFF
d_gene: .
len: 18
j_gene: TRBJ2-1
v_gene: TRBV6-5
abundance: few

CDR3nt: TGTGCCAGCAGCTTAGCTAGCTCCAGTCTCAATGAGCAGTTCTTC
CDR3aa: CASSLASSSLNEQFF
d_gene: .
len: 15
j_gene: TRBJ2-1
v_gene: TRBV11-2
abundance: many

CDR3nt: TGTGCCAGCAGCTCAGGGACTACGAACACCGGGGAGCTGTTTTTT
CDR3aa: CASSSGTTNTGELFF
d_gene: TRBD2
len: 15
j_gene: TRBJ2-2
v_gene: TRBV7-8
abundance: many

CDR3nt: TGCAGCGTTGAAGGGCAGGGGGGAAACACCATATATTTT
CDR3aa: CSVEGQGGNTIYF
d_gene: .
len: 13
j_gene: TRBJ1-3
v_gene: TRBV29-1
abundance: .

CDR3nt: TGCAGTGCAGACAGGGGCCATGGAGATACGCAGTATTTT
CDR3aa: CSADRGHGDTQYF
d_gene: TRBD1
len: 13
j_gene: TRBJ2-3
v_gene: TRBV20-1
abundance: few

CDR3nt: TGTGCCAGCAGCTATAGGCGGGAGTCGGATGAGCAGTTCTTC
CDR3aa: CASSYRRESDEQFF
d_gene: TRBD2
len: 14
j_gene: TRBJ2-1
v_gene: TRBV7-2
abundance: many

CDR3nt: TGTGCCAGCAGCGCCCTGAACACCGGGGAGCTGTTTTTT
CDR3aa: CASSALNTGELFF
d_gene: .
len: 13
j_gene: TRBJ2-2
v_gene: TRBV6-4
abundance: many

CDR3nt: TGTGCCAGCGAGAGGGGGGCAGGGTGGCAGACCCAGTACTTC
CDR3aa: CASERGAGWQTQYF
d_gene: .
len: 14
j_gene: TRBJ2-5
v_gene: TRBV9
abundance: .

CDR3nt: TGTGCCAGCAGCCAAGGGACTAGCGGGCCCAAAGGGGAGACCCAGTACTTC
CDR3aa: CASSQGTSGPKGETQYF
d_gene: TRBD2
len: 17
j_gene: TRBJ2-5
v_gene: TRBV3-1
abundance: many

CDR3nt: TGCAGTGCTAGAGATCCAAGGACTAGCGGGGATTACGAGCAGTACTTC
CDR3aa: CSARDPRTSGDYEQYF
d_gene: TRBD2
len: 16
j_gene: TRBJ2-7
v_gene: TRBV20-1
abundance: many

CDR3nt: TGCAGTGCTAGACCGACAGGGATCACAGATACGCAGTATTTT
CDR3aa: CSARPTGITDTQYF
d_gene: TRBD1
len: 14
j_gene: TRBJ2-3
v_gene: TRBV20-1
abundance: many

CDR3nt: TGTGCCAGCAGCCCTAGCGGGGGGGGATACAATGAGCAGTTCTTC
CDR3aa: CASSPSGGGYNEQFF
d_gene: TRBD2
len: 15
j_gene: TRBJ2-1
v_gene: TRBV3-1
abundance: many

CDR3nt: TGTGCCAGCAGCTTAGCCAGTGCCACCGGGGAGCTGTTTTTT
CDR3aa: CASSLASATGELFF
d_gene: .
len: 14
j_gene: TRBJ2-2
v_gene: TRBV7-6
abundance: few

CDR3nt: TGTGCCAGCAGCTTGGCCAGGGTCAATGAGCAGTTCTTC
CDR3aa: CASSLARVNEQFF
d_gene: .
len: 13
j_gene: TRBJ2-1
v_gene: TRBV5-5
abundance: .

CDR3nt: TGTGCCAGCAGTGCGACAGGGGAAGGGCACAATGAGCAGTTCTTC
CDR3aa: CASSATGEGHNEQFF
d_gene: TRBD1
len: 15
j_gene: TRBJ2-1
v_gene: TRBV6-2/TRBV6-3
abundance: few

CDR3nt: TGTGCCAGCACCGGACAGGTGGGGAACACTGAAGCTTTCTTT
CDR3aa: CASTGQVGNTEAFF
d_gene: TRBD1
len: 14
j_gene: TRBJ1-1
v_gene: TRBV2
abundance: few

CDR3nt: TGCAGTGCTAGAGATCTTGACGTAGGCAAAAACATTCAGTACTTC
CDR3aa: CSARDLDVGKNIQYF
d_gene: .
len: 15
j_gene: TRBJ2-4
v_gene: TRBV20-1
abundance: many

CDR3nt: TGTGCCAGCTCACCACTAGCGGGAGGAGATACGCAGTATTTT
CDR3aa: CASSPLAGGDTQYF
d_gene: TRBD2
len: 14
j_gene: TRBJ2-3
v_gene: TRBV18
abundance: .